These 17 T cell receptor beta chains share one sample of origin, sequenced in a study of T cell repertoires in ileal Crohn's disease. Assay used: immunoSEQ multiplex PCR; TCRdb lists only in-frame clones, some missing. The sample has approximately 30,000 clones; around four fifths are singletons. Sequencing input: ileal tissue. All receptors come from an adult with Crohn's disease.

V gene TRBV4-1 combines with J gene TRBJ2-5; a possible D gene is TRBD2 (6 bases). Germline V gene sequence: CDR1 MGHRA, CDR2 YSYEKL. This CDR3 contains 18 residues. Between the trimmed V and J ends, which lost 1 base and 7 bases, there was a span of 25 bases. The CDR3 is CASSQGVGDSSRVGTQYF. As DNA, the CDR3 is TGCGCCAGCAGCCAAGGCGTTGGGGACTCCTCAAGAGTGGGGACCCAGTACTTC.

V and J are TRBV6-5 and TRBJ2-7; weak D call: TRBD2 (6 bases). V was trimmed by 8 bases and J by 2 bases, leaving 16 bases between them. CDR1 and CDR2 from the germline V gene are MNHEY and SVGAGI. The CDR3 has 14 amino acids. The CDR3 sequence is CASRSWEAPYEQYF. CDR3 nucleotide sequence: TGTGCCAGCCGTAGTTGGGAGGCCCCCTACGAGCAGTACTTC.

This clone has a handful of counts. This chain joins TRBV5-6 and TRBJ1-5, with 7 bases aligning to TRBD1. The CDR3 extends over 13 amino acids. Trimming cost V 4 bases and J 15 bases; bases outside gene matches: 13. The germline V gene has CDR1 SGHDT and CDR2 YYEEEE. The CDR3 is CASSSTQGPLWHF. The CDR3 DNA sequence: TGTGCCAGCAGCAGTACACAGGGGCCGCTTTGGCATTTT.

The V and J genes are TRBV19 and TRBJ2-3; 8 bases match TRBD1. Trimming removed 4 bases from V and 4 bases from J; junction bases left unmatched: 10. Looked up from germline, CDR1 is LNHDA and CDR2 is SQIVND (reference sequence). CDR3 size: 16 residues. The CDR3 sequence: CASSTSTGGSADTQYF. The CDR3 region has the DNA TGTGCCAGTAGTACCTCTACAGGGGGTAGCGCAGATACGCAGTATTTT.

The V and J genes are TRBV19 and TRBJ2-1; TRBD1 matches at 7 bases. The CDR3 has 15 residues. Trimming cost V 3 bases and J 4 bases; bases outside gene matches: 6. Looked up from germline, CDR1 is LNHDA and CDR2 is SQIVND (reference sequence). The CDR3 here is CASSMSVGQYNEQFF. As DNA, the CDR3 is TGTGCCAGTAGTATGTCCGTGGGACAGTACAATGAGCAGTTCTTC.

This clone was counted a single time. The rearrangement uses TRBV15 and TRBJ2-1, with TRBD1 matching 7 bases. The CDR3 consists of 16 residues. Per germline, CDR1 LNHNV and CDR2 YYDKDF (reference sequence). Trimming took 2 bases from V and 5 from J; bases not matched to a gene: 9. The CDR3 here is CATSRHKQGRDNEQFF. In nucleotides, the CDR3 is TGTGCCACCAGCAGACACAAACAGGGGCGAGACAATGAGCAGTTCTTC.

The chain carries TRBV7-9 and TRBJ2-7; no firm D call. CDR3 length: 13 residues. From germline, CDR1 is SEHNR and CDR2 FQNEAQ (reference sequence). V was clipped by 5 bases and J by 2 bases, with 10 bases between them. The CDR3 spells CASSTDTTYEQYF. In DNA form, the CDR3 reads TGTGCCAGCAGCACCGACACCACCTACGAGCAGTACTTC.

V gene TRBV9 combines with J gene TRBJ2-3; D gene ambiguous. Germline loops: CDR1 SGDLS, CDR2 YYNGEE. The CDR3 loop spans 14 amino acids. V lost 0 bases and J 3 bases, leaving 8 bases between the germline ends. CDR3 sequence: CASSVDPRTDTQYF. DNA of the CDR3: TGTGCCAGCAGCGTAGACCCTAGAACAGATACGCAGTATTTT.

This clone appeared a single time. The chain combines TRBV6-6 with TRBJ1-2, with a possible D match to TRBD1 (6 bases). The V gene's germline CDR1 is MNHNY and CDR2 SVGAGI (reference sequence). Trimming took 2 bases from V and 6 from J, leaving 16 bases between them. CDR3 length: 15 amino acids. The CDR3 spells CASSYGITGLDGYTF. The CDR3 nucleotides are TGTGCCAGCAGTTACGGGATTACAGGGCTTGATGGCTACACCTTC.

CDR3 residues: CASSLTTQGRKLFF. The DNA of the CDR3 is TGTGCCAGCAGTTTAACCACGCAGGGGCGAAAACTGTTTTTT. The V and J genes are TRBV27 and TRBJ1-4, with a tentative D call TRBD1 (6 bases). V lost 2 bases and J lost 10, with 14 bases in between. Germline V gene data show CDR1 as MNHEY and CDR2 as SMNVEV (reference sequence). There are 14 residues in the CDR3.

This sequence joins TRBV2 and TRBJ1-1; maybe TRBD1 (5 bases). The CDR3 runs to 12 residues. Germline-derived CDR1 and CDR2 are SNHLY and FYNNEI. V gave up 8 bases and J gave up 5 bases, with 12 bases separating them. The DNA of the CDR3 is TGTGCCAGCTCCAGGGATCATACTGAAGCTTTCTTT. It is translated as CASSRDHTEAFF. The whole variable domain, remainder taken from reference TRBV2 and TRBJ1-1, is EPEVTQTPSHQVTQMGQEVILRCVPISNHLYFYWYRQILGQKVEFLVSFYNNEISEKSEIFDDQFSVERPDGSNFTLKIRSTKLEDSAMYFCASSRDHTEAFFGQGTRLTVV.

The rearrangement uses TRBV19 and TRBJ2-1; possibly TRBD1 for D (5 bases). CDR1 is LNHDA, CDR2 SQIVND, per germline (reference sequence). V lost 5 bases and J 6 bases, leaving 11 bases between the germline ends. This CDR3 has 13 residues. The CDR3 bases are TGTGCCAGTAGTCGGGCAGGGCTCAATGAGCAGTTCTTC. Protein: CASSRAGLNEQFF.

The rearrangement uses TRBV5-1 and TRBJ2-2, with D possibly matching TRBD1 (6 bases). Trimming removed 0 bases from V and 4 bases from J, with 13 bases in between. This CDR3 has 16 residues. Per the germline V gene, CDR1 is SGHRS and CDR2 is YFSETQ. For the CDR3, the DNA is TGCGCCAGCAGCTTGGTATGGGGGCAGGGCACCGGGGAGCTGTTTTTT. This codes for CASSLVWGQGTGELFF.

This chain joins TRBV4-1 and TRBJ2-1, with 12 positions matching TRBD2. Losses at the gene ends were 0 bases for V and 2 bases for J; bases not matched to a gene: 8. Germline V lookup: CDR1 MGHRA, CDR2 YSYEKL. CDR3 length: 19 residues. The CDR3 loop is CASSQDASGGAVAYNEQFF. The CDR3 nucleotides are TGCGCCAGCAGCCAAGATGCTAGCGGGGGGGCCGTAGCCTACAATGAGCAGTTCTTC.

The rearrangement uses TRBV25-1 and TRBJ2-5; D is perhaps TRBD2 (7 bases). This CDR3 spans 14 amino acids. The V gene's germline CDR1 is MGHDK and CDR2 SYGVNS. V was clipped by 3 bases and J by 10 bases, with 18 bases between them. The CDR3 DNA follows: TGTGCCAGCAGTGAGAGACAGGCGGGGGTGAACCAGTACTTC. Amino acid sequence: CASSERQAGVNQYF.

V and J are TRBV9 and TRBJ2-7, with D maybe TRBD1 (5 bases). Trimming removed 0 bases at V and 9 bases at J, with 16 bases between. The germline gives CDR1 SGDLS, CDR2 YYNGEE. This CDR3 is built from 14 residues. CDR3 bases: TGTGCCAGCAGCGTAGAAGCTGACCAAAGGGGGCAGTACTTC. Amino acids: CASSVEADQRGQYF.

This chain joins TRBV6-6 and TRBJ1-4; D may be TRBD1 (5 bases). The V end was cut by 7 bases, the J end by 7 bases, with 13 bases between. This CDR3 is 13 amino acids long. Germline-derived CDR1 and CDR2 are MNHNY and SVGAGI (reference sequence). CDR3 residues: CASKGQGGEKLFF. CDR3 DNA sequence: TGTGCCAGCAAAGGGCAGGGCGGTGAAAAACTGTTTTTT.